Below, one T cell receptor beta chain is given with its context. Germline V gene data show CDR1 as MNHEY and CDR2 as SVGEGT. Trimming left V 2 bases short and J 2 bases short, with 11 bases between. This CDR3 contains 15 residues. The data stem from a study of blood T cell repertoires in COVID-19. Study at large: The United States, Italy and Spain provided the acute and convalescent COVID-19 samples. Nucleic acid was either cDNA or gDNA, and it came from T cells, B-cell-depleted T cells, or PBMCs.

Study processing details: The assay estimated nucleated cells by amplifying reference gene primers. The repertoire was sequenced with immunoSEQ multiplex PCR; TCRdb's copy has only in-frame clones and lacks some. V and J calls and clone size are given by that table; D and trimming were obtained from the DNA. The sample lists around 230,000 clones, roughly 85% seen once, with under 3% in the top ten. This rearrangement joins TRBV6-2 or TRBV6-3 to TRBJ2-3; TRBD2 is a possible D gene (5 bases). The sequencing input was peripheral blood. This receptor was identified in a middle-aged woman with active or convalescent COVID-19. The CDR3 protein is CASSYEGAPTDTQYF. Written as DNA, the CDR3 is TGTGCCAGCAGTTACGAGGGTGCACCCACAGATACGCAGTATTTT.